The rows below give T cell receptor beta chains drawn from one sample of a study of T-cell reconstitution after alpha-beta-depleted transplantation in children. TCRdb fed the PCR reads into MiXCR, producing one record per CDR3 protein. The table shows hundreds of thousands of distinct CDR3 sequences, with roughly 17% occurring only once. Sequencing used PBMCs from the stem cell graft donor, obtained from the stem cell graft. All receptors come from a human donor who donated a stem cell graft to a child with acute myeloid leukemia. CDR3s include the opening cysteine and the closing phenylalanine or tryptophan. The order of the fields is J gene, V gene, clone size, D gene, CDR3 protein, CDR3 DNA. The D gene is left open where the match is weak. Size values are once, few and many counts, or a class for expanded clones, and some rows have none.

TRBJ2-1	TRBV20-1	many	.	CSARDLPAYEQFF	TGCAGTGCTAGGGACCTCCCGGCCTATGAGCAGTTCTTC
TRBJ2-1	TRBV11-2	few	.	CASSPVERMGQFF	TGTGCCAGCAGCCCGGTAGAGCGGATGGGGCAGTTCTTC
TRBJ1-6	TRBV7-9	many	.	CASSVSGSPLHF	TGTGCCAGCAGTGTTTCGGGTTCACCCCTCCACTTT
TRBJ1-4	TRBV5-1	.	TRBD1	CASSPTQGDEKLFF	TGCGCCAGCAGCCCGACCCAGGGGGACGAAAAACTGTTTTTT
TRBJ2-2	TRBV7-2	.	TRBD1	CASSRQGDFNTGELFF	TGTGCCAGCAGCCGACAGGGGGACTTCAACACCGGGGAGCTGTTTTTT
TRBJ2-2	TRBV7-2	few	.	CASSSKRTGELFF	TGTGCCAGCAGCTCCAAGAGGACCGGGGAGCTGTTTTTT
TRBJ1-3	TRBV30	.	.	CAWNKSVNTIYF	TGTGCCTGGAATAAGTCCGTCAACACCATATATTTT
TRBJ1-2	TRBV27	many	.	CASSPLAGVDYGYTF	TGTGCCAGCAGTCCCTTGGCTGGGGTTGACTATGGCTACACCTTC
TRBJ1-1	TRBV20-1	many	.	CSGGTGRTEAFF	TGCAGTGGGGGGACCGGTCGAACTGAAGCTTTCTTT
TRBJ2-1	TRBV5-6	few	.	CASSWTYSGEQFF	TGTGCCAGCAGCTGGACGTACTCTGGGGAGCAGTTCTTC